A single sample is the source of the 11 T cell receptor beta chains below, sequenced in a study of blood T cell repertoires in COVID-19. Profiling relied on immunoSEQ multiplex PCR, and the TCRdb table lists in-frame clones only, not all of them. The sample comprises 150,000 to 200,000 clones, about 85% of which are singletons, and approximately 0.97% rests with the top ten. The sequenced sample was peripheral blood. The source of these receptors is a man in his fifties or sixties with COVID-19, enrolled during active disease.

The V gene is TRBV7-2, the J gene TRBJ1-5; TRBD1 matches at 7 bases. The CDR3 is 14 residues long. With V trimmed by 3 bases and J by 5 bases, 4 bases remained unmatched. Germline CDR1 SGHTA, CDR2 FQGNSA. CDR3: CASSFRQGHQPQHF. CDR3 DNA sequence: TGTGCCAGCAGCTTCCGACAGGGACATCAGCCCCAGCATTTT.

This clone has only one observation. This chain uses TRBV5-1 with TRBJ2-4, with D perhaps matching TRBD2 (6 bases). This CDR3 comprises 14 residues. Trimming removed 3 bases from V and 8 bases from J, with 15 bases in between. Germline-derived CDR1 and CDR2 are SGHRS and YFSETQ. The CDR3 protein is CASSYRSSGDIQYF. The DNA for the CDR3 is TGCGCCAGCAGCTACAGGAGTAGCGGAGACATTCAGTACTTC.

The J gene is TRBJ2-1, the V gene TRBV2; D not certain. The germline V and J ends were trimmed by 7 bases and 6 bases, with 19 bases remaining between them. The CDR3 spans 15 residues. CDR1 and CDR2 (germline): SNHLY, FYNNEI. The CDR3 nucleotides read TGTGCCAGCACCGATGGAGTCTCCCCCGGCAATGAGCAGTTCTTC. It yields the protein CASTDGVSPGNEQFF.

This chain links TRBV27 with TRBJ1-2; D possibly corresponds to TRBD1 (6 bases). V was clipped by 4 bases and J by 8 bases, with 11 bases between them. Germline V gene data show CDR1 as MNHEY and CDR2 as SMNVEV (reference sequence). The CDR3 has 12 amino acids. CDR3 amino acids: CASSSRGGGYTF. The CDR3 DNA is TGTGCCAGCAGTTCGAGGGGGGGAGGCTACACCTTC.

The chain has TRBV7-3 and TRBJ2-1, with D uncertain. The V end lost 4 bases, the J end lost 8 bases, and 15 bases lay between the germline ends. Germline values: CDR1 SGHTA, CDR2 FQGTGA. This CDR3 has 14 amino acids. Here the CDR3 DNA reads TGTGCCAGCAGCTCCCTCGTACAATCACATGAGCAGTTCTTC. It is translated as CASSSLVQSHEQFF. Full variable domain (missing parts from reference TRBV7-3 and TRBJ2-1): GAGVSQTPSNKVTEKGKYVELRCDPISGHTALYWYRQSLGQGPEFLIYFQGTGAADDSGLPNDRFFAVRPEGSVSTLKIQRTERGDSAVYLCASSSLVQSHEQFFGPGTRLTVL.

DNA of the CDR3: TGTGCCAGCAGCCAAGAGCCCGGGAGGGGATCCTACGAGCAGTACTTC. It codes for CASSQEPGRGSYEQYF. V gene TRBV14 combines with J gene TRBJ2-7, with TRBD2 matching over 8 bases. Germline lookup yields CDR1 SGHDN and CDR2 FVKESK. V shed 0 bases and J 1 base; nucleotides not matched to a gene: 5. This CDR3 has 16 residues.

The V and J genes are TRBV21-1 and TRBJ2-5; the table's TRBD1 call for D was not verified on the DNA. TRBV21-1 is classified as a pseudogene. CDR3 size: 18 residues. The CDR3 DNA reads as TGTGCCAGCACCCCCCTAGGGGACAGCAGGGAGAGAAAAGAGACCCAGTACTTC. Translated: CASTPLGDSRERKETQYF.

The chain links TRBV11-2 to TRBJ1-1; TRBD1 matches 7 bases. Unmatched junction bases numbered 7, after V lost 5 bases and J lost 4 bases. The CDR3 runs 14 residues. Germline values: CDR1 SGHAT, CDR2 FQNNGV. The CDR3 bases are TGTGCCAGCAGCCTACAACAGGGGAGCACTGAAGCTTTCTTT. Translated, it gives CASSLQQGSTEAFF.

The CDR3 nucleotides read TGTGCCAGCAGGTCTCCCTGTCGCCGGCGGCCTGTTCAGCCCCAGCATTTT. Translated: CASRSPCRRRPVQPQHF. The gene calls are TRBV7-9 and TRBJ1-5; D gene ambiguous. Germline CDR1 and CDR2: SEHNR and FQNEAQ (reference sequence). V was cut by 6 bases and J by 6 bases, with 24 bases left in between. The CDR3 is made up of 17 amino acids.

In nucleotides, the CDR3 is TGTGCCAGCAGCTTGAGAAACGCGGAAAAACTGTTTTTT. Amino acid sequence: CASSLRNAEKLFF. The V call is TRBV5-6, the J call TRBJ1-4, with D unclear. Deletions cut 1 base from V and 8 bases from J, with 9 bases between. Germline values: CDR1 SGHDT, CDR2 YYEEEE. The CDR3 totals 13 residues.

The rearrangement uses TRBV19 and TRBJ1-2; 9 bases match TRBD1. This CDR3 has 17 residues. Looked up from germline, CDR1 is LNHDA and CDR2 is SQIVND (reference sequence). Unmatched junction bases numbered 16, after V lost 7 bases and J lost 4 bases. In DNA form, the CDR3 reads TGTGCCAGTACCTCGGGACAGGGACCCTCGGCCTTCTATGGCTACACCTTC. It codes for CASTSGQGPSAFYGYTF.